What follows describes a single T cell receptor beta chain. Its antigen is unidentified. The authors built TCR beta libraries using iRepertoire HTBI primers and Arm-PCR of CDR3 regions. One entry per CDR3 protein results from TCRdb running MiXCR on the multiplex PCR reads. The sample has 350,000 to 450,000 distinct CDR3 sequences, more than 20% seen once. This specimen comes from a study of regulatory T cells in long-lasting Graves disease. Notes on the study in general: Lower TCR diversity was seen in persistent Graves' patients than in newly diagnosed ones.

Noted time point: persistent/refractory GD, antithyroid drugs over 5 years with positive TRAb. With RNA extracted from PBMCs as input, the TCR library was made. The V segment lost 4 bases and the J segment 4 bases; nucleotides outside the gene matches: 12. CDR3 size: 16 residues. Germline-derived CDR1 and CDR2 are SGHDN and FVKESK. The sequencing here drew on peripheral blood mononuclear cells (PBMCs), taken when the disease was refractory, from a patient treated with antithyroid drugs. The TCR comes from a female donor with Graves disease. The chain uses TRBV14 and TRBJ2-5, with TRBD2 matching over 7 bases. The CDR3 bases are TGTGCCAGCAGCCCGGGCCGGGGCGGGAGAGGAGAGACCCAGTACTTC. It is translated as CASSPGRGGRGETQYF.